A selection of T cell receptor beta chains follows, all from one sample in a study of cytomegalovirus exposure and HLA in healthy donors. TCRdb keeps only in-frame clones here, not all; method: immunoSEQ multiplex PCR. Here the sample spans approximately 86,000 clones, around three quarters being singletons. Sequencing was performed on PBMCs. These receptor sequences come from a man aged 60-69 years in good health and CMV-seronegative. CDR3s include the opening cysteine and the closing phenylalanine or tryptophan.

J	V	CDR3
TRBJ2-3	TRBV4-3	CASSQRLAGVTDTQYF
TRBJ1-4	TRBV5-1	CASSLEGDSREKLFF
TRBJ2-3	TRBV27	CASSSWTSGGHGGTDTQYF
TRBJ2-3	TRBV7-2	CASSSPGQPPQYF
TRBJ1-2	TRBV5-6	CASSLGTAIRYTF
TRBJ2-1	TRBV2	CASSLRTGGRNEQFF
TRBJ1-4	TRBV6-1	CASSAGAANEKLFF
TRBJ2-7	TRBV5-1	CASSARDRRDEQYF
TRBJ2-7	TRBV6-4	CASSGWTGTEPTYEQYF
TRBJ2-1	TRBV20-1	CSAESSRQFF
TRBJ1-2	TRBV4-3	CASSQDGGVGGYTF
TRBJ1-1	TRBV6-4	CASSETVNTEAFF
TRBJ1-4	TRBV6-1	CASSEGEGQFEKLFF
TRBJ1-1	TRBV19	CASSGTQNTEAFF
TRBJ1-6	TRBV5-1	CASSLGASSYNSPLHF
TRBJ2-7	TRBV7-2	CATSTGPYEQYF
TRBJ2-7	TRBV28	CASRPTSGVSYEQYF
TRBJ1-1	TRBV2	CASSGEGNTEAFF
TRBJ1-2	TRBV7-9	CASSFTGTGGEGYTF
TRBJ2-6	TRBV4-1	CASSQDGGAGRTGANVLTF
TRBJ1-2	TRBV14	CASSQPGQGHYGYTF